This paragraph reports one T cell receptor (beta chain). The table came from immunoSEQ multiplex PCR; TCRdb's copy has only in-frame clones and leaves some out. The sample holds tens of thousands of clones, approximately 81% seen once. This entry comes from a study of T cells in tuberculosis. After thawing and overnight rest, PBMC were stained with GMM-loaded CD1B tetramer, viability dye and anti-CD3 for sorting. CD1B tetramers were loaded with Rhodococcus equi-derived C32 glucose monomycolate. From germline, CDR1 is MNHEY and CDR2 SMNVEV (reference sequence). V lost 6 bases and J 4 bases, leaving 12 bases between the germline ends. The CDR3 consists of 14 residues.

Sequenced sample: CD1b-GMM tetramer-negative cells sorted from PBMCs. This receptor was identified in an adult woman with latent tuberculosis. The J gene is TRBJ2-2, the V gene TRBV27, with a possible D match to TRBD2 (5 bases). Here the CDR3 DNA reads TGTGCCAGCAGGTGGACGGGGAGCACCGGGGAGCTGTTTTTT. Translation: CASRWTGSTGELFF.